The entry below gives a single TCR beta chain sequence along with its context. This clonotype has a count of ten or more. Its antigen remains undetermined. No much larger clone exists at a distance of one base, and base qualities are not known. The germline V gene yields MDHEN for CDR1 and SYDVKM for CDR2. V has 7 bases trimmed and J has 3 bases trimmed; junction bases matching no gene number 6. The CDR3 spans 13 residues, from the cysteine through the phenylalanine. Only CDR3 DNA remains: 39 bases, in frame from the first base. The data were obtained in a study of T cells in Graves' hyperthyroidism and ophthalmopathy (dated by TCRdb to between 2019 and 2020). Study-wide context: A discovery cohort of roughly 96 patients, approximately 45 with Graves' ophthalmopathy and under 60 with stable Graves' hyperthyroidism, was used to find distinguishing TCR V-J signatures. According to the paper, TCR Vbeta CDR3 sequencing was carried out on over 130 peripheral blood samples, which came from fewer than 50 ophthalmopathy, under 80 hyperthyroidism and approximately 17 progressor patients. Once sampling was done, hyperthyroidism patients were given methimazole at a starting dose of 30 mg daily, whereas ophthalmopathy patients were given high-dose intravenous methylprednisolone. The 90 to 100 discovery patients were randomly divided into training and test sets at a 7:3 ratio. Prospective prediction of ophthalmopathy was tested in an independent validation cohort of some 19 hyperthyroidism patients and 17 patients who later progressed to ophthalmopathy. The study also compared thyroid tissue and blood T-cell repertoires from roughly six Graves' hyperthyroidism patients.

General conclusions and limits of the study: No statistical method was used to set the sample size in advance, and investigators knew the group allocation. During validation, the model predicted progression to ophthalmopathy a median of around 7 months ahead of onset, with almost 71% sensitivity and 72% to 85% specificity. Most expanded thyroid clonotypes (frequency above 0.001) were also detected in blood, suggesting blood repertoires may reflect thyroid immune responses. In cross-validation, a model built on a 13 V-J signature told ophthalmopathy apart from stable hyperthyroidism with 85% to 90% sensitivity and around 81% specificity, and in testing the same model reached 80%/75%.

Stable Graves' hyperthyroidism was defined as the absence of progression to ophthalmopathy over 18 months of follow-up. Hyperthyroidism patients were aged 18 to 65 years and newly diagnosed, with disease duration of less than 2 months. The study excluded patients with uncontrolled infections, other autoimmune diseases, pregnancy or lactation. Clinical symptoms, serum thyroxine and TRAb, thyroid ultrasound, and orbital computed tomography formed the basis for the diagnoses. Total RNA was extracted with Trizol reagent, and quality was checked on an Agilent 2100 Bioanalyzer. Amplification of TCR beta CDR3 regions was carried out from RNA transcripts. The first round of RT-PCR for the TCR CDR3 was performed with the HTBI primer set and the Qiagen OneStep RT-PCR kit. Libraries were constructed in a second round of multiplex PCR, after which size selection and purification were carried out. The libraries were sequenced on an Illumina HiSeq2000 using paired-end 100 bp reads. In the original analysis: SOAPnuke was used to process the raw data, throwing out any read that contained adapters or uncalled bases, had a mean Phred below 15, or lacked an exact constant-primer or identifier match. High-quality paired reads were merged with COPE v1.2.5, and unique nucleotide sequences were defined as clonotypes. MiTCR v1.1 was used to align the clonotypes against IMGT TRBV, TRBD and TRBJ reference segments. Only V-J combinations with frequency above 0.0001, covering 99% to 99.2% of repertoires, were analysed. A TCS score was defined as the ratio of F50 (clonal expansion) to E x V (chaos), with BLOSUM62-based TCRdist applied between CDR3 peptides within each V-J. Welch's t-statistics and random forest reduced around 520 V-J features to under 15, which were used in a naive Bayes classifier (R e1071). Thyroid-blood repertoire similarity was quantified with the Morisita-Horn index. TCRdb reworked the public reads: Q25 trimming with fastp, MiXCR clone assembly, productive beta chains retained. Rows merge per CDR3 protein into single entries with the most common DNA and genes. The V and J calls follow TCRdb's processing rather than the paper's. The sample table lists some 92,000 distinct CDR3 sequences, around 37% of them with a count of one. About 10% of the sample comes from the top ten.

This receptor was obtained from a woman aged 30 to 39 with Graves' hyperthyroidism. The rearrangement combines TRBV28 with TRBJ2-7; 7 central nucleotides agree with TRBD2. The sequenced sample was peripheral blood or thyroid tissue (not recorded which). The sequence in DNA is TGTGCCAGCACCACCGGGACTATCTACGAGCAGTACTTC. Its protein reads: CASTTGTIYEQYF.